A single sample gave rise to the 32 T cell receptor beta chains below, sequenced in a study of OX40 agonist ivuxolimab in advanced cancers. TCRdb's table, derived via immunoSEQ multiplex PCR, lists solely in-frame clones and lacks some. The table lists around 70,000 clones, nearly 85% of them singletons. Specimen: CD4+ or CD8+ T cells sorted from blood, collected in a trial of the OX40 agonist ivuxolimab. Every receptor here comes from an adult with an advanced solid tumor such as melanoma, head and neck, liver or kidney cancer.

This chain connects TRBV6-1 to TRBJ2-7, with D perhaps matching TRBD1 (5 bases). Germline V gene sequence: CDR1 MNHNS, CDR2 SASEGT. V was pared by 4 bases and J by 4 bases, with 11 bases between. The CDR3 has 13 amino acids. CDR3 protein: CASSGLTVYEQYF. For the CDR3, the DNA is TGTGCCAGCAGTGGCTTGACAGTTTACGAGCAGTACTTC.

This chain uses TRBV27 with TRBJ2-5, with TRBD2 matching 12 bases. The junction had 8 bases not matched to a gene; V was cut back by 1 base and J by 5 bases. Germline CDR1 is MNHEY and CDR2 is SMNVEV (reference sequence). CDR3 length equals 17 residues. CDR3 sequence reads: CASSLWLTSGGPETQYF. DNA for the CDR3: TGTGCCAGCAGTTTATGGTTGACTAGCGGGGGCCCGGAGACCCAGTACTTC.

The CDR3 protein is CASSLEGADTQYF. In DNA, the CDR3 is TGCGCCAGCAGCTTGGAGGGGGCTGATACGCAGTATTTT. This chain links TRBV5-1 with TRBJ2-3, with TRBD1 identical over 7 bases. In germline, CDR1 is SGHRS, CDR2 YFSETQ. The CDR3 covers 13 residues. With 0 bases clipped from V and 6 bases from J, the junction kept 1 base outside the gene matches.

This clone is a singleton in its sample. The J gene is TRBJ2-4, the V gene TRBV7-9; weak D call: TRBD1 (5 bases). The CDR3 has 18 amino acids. V lost 1 base to trimming and J lost 1 base, with 17 bases between them. CDR1 and CDR2 from the germline V gene are SEHNR and FQNEAQ (reference sequence). This chain's CDR3 is CASSLDTGEGYAKNIQYF. The CDR3 DNA reads TGTGCCAGCAGCTTAGACACAGGCGAAGGCTATGCCAAAAACATTCAGTACTTC. The full variable domain, in which reference TRBV7-9 and TRBJ2-4 provide the parts outside the CDR3, is DTGVSQNPRHKITKRGQNVTFRCDPISEHNRLYWYRQTLGQGPEFLTYFQNEAQLEKSRLLSDRFSAERPKGSFSTLEIQRTEQGDSAMYLCASSLDTGEGYAKNIQYFGAGTRLSVL.

The chain has TRBV5-8 and TRBJ2-7; 8 nucleotides match TRBD1. This CDR3 has 15 amino acids. V lost 1 base to trimming and J lost 4 bases; unmatched junction nucleotides: 7. CDR1 SGHTS and CDR2 YDEGEE come from the germline V gene. The CDR3 nucleotides read TGTGCCAGCAGCTTGTACCAGGGGGCTAATTACGAGCAGTACTTC. Its protein product is CASSLYQGANYEQYF.

CDR3 bases: TGTGCCAGCAGCCCGAGGACAGGGGCGTTCGGGACAGATACGCAGTATTTT. The encoded protein is CASSPRTGAFGTDTQYF. The chain links TRBV11-3 to TRBJ2-3, with TRBD1 matching over 9 bases. Germline V lookup: CDR1 SGHNT, CDR2 YENEEA. This CDR3 region has 17 residues. With 5 bases clipped from V and 3 bases from J, the junction kept 12 bases outside the gene matches.

This clone was recorded once. The chain links TRBV7-2 to TRBJ2-1; 7 nucleotides align to TRBD1. Germline V lookup: CDR1 SGHTA, CDR2 FQGNSA. The CDR3 has 13 amino acids. J lost 5 bases, V lost 5 bases, and 3 bases had no gene match. The CDR3 sequence is CASSMTGNNEQFF. CDR3 DNA sequence: TGTGCCAGCAGCATGACAGGGAACAATGAGCAGTTCTTC.

The chain carries TRBV11-3 and TRBJ2-1; 9 bases are shared with TRBD1. The germline gives CDR1 SGHNT, CDR2 YENEEA. The trim removed 6 bases at V and 10 bases at J, leaving 10 bases unmatched. CDR3 length equals 14 residues. The CDR3 region has the DNA TGTGCCAGCAGTTTTACAGGGGGCGCATACGAGCAGTTCTTC. Translated: CASSFTGGAYEQFF.

The V and J genes are TRBV4-2 and TRBJ2-1; 7 bases are shared with TRBD2. This CDR3 is 18 amino acids long. J gave up 4 bases and V 2 bases, and 14 bases lay outside the gene matches. The germline V gene has CDR1 LGHNA and CDR2 YNFKEQ. The CDR3 sequence is CASSQPGGGARGYNEQFF. CDR3 nucleotide sequence: TGTGCCAGCAGCCAACCCGGCGGGGGAGCGAGGGGTTACAATGAGCAGTTCTTC.

Concerning this clone itself: The sample holds other DNA sequences that translate to the same CDR3. The chain joins TRBV19 to TRBJ2-7, with 8 bases that match TRBD2. Germline CDR1 and CDR2: LNHDA and SQIVND (reference sequence). Trimming cost V 3 bases and J 0 bases; bases outside gene matches: 4. The CDR3 loop spans 15 amino acids. In DNA form, the CDR3 reads TGTGCCAGTAGTATCTCGGGAGGGAGCTCCTACGAGCAGTACTTC. It yields the protein CASSISGGSSYEQYF.

The gene calls are TRBV7-9 and TRBJ2-7; D is possibly TRBD1 (7 bases). V lost 2 bases and J 9 bases, leaving 11 bases between the germline ends. Germline values: CDR1 SEHNR, CDR2 FQNEAQ (reference sequence). CDR3 length equals 12 residues. CDR3 sequence: CASSLTGEVQYF. Written as DNA, the CDR3 is TGTGCCAGCAGCTTAACAGGGGAGGTGCAGTACTTC.

The rearrangement joins TRBV5-5 to TRBJ1-3; TRBD1 matches 7 bases. The V segment lost 4 bases and the J segment 0 bases; nucleotides outside the gene matches: 7. Germline CDR1 reads SGHKS; CDR2 reads YYEKEE (reference sequence). The CDR3 is made up of 16 amino acids. Here the CDR3 reads CASSQGQPRSGNTIYF. Here the CDR3 DNA reads TGTGCCAGCAGCCAGGGACAGCCTCGCTCTGGAAACACCATATATTTT.

This clone appeared a few times. The genes are TRBV11-2 and TRBJ1-3; a possible D gene is TRBD1 (6 bases). The germline CDR1 and CDR2 sequences are SGHAT and FQNNGV. This CDR3 comprises 13 residues. The V and J ends lost 4 bases and 5 bases respectively, with 9 bases between them. CDR3 nucleotides: TGTGCCAGCAGCTCGGACAGTCGAAACACCATATATTTT. The encoded protein is CASSSDSRNTIYF.

V usage is TRBV4-3 and J usage is TRBJ2-7, with TRBD1 as a possible D gene (5 bases). This CDR3 region has 15 residues. Trimming cost V 1 base and J 6 bases, with 16 bases left between them. Germline CDR1 LGHNA, CDR2 YSLEER. The CDR3 nucleotides read TGCGCCAGCAGCCAAGTTGACGGACCAAGGGGCGAGCAGTACTTC. This gives the protein CASSQVDGPRGEQYF.

This clone came up once. J is TRBJ2-7 and V is TRBV6-6, with 9 nucleotides matching TRBD1. This CDR3 is built from 15 residues. V shed 6 bases, J shed 3 bases, and the junction held 9 bases outside the gene matches. In germline, CDR1 is MNHNY, CDR2 SVGAGI (reference sequence). This CDR3 is CASRAPGQGGYEQYF. The CDR3, as DNA: TGTGCCAGCAGGGCCCCGGGACAGGGAGGCTACGAGCAGTACTTC.

The V and J genes are TRBV18 and TRBJ2-5; TRBD2 matches at 9 bases. With 4 bases clipped from V and 4 bases from J, the junction kept 13 bases outside the gene matches. Germline V lookup: CDR1 KGHSH, CDR2 LQKENI. This CDR3 is built from 17 residues. For the CDR3, the DNA is TGTGCCAGCTCACTGACGACGGGGCGGGAGGGCCGAGAGACCCAGTACTTC. Its translation is CASSLTTGREGRETQYF.

This chain links TRBV13 with TRBJ2-1; D is uncertain. The CDR3 spans 18 residues. V was pared by 1 base and J by 6 bases, with 22 bases between. Germline V gene sequence: CDR1 PRHDT, CDR2 FYEKMQ (reference sequence). The CDR3 DNA reads TGTGCCAGCAGCTTAGTCGACTCGCCCTGGGGAACGTCCAATGAGCAGTTCTTC. Amino acids: CASSLVDSPWGTSNEQFF. Using reference TRBV13 and TRBJ2-1 for the parts outside the CDR3, the full variable domain is AAGVIQSPRHLIKEKRETATLKCYPIPRHDTVYWYQQGPGQDPQFLISFYEKMQSDKGSIPDRFSAQQFSDYHSELNMSSLELGDSALYFCASSLVDSPWGTSNEQFFGPGTRLTVL.

The CDR3 nucleotides read TGCGCCAGCAGCCAGGCTGTAGCGGGAGGGAGAAAAAACATTCAGTACTTC. Residues: CASSQAVAGGRKNIQYF. This sequence joins TRBV4-3 and TRBJ2-4, with 11 bases fitting TRBD2. Looked up from germline, CDR1 is LGHNA and CDR2 is YSLEER. V gave up 3 bases and J gave up 4 bases; unmatched junction bases: 8. The CDR3 runs 17 residues.

The table lists this clone with a few counts. The gene calls are TRBV6-5 and TRBJ1-6; TRBD1 matches 7 bases. CDR1 is MNHEY, CDR2 SVGAGI, per germline. The CDR3 is 15 residues long. V lost 4 bases to trimming and J lost 5 bases; unmatched junction nucleotides: 5. The CDR3 DNA reads as TGTGCCAGCAGTTGGGGGACAGTTAATAATTCACCCCTCCACTTT. The encoded protein is CASSWGTVNNSPLHF.

The gene calls are TRBV5-4 and TRBJ2-3, with D maybe TRBD2 (7 bases). The germline gives CDR1 SGHNT, CDR2 YYREEE (reference sequence). The CDR3 sequence is 15 residues long. Trimming removed 1 base from V and 4 bases from J, with 13 bases in between. CDR3 bases: TGTGCCAGCAGCTTGACGGGGGGCGGGTCAGATACGCAGTATTTT. Its protein is CASSLTGGGSDTQYF. The variable domain in full, completed from reference TRBV5-4 and TRBJ2-3, reads ETGVTQSPTHLIKTRGQQVTLRCSSQSGHNTVSWYQQALGQGPQFIFQYYREEENGRGNFPPRFSGLQFPNYSSELNVNALELDDSALYLCASSLTGGGSDTQYFGPGTRLTVL.

The V and J genes are TRBV7-2 and TRBJ1-3; perhaps TRBD1 as D (6 bases). Trimming removed 1 base at V and 9 bases at J, with 13 bases between. Germline V gene sequence: CDR1 SGHTA, CDR2 FQGNSA. The CDR3 has 14 residues. In DNA, the CDR3 is TGTGCCAGCAGCTTAGGCCGGACAGTTGGCACCATATATTTT. As protein: CASSLGRTVGTIYF.

This clone has only a few counts. The V gene is TRBV14, the J gene TRBJ2-2; D might be TRBD1 (6 bases). This CDR3 spans 14 amino acids. V lost 4 bases and J lost 5, with 11 bases in between. Germline CDR1 SGHDN, CDR2 FVKESK. CDR3 loop: CASSLQGWTGELFF. CDR3 nucleotide sequence: TGTGCCAGCAGCCTCCAGGGGTGGACCGGGGAGCTGTTTTTT.

This chain links TRBV14 with TRBJ2-1; D gene unclear. Germline V CDR1 and CDR2: SGHDN, FVKESK. V lost 2 bases and J 0 bases, leaving 11 bases between the germline ends. The CDR3 loop spans 16 amino acids. The CDR3 DNA reads as TGTGCCAGCAGCCAACCCCTTGGCACCTCCTACAATGAGCAGTTCTTC. Protein product: CASSQPLGTSYNEQFF. The full variable domain, completed using reference TRBV14 and TRBJ2-1, is EAGVTQFPSHSVIEKGQTVTLRCDPISGHDNLYWYRRVMGKEIKFLLHFVKESKQDESGMPNNRFLAERTGGTYSTLKVQPAELEDSGVYFCASSQPLGTSYNEQFFGPGTRLTVL.

The chain combines TRBV5-4 with TRBJ1-1; no clear D. The CDR3 runs 12 residues. The germline V and J ends were trimmed by 7 bases and 1 base, with 8 bases remaining between them. Germline lookup yields CDR1 SGHNT and CDR2 YYREEE (reference sequence). CDR3 coding DNA: TGTGCCAGCGGTGGACCGAACACTGAAGCTTTCTTT. Its protein product is CASGGPNTEAFF.

V and J are TRBV6-1 and TRBJ1-2; TRBD1 matches 7 bases. The V and J ends lost 4 bases and 8 bases, in that order; junction bases with no gene match: 10. The germline gives CDR1 MNHNS, CDR2 SASEGT. This CDR3 spans 14 amino acids. CDR3 region: CASSVAGTDSGYTF. The CDR3 DNA follows: TGTGCCAGCAGTGTTGCCGGGACAGACTCCGGCTACACCTTC.

This clone turned up a few times. The chain combines TRBV7-9 with TRBJ2-5, with TRBD1 identical over 9 bases. Looked up from germline, CDR1 is SEHNR and CDR2 is FQNEAQ (reference sequence). The CDR3 has 16 residues. Unmatched junction bases numbered 7, after V lost 0 bases and J lost 5 bases. CDR3 protein: CASSLAQGAGLETQYF. In DNA form, the CDR3 reads TGTGCCAGCAGCTTAGCACAGGGGGCCGGATTGGAGACCCAGTACTTC.

This CDR3 reads CASGLVRLGAYEQYF. As DNA, the CDR3 is TGTGCTAGTGGTTTGGTACGTCTGGGGGCCTACGAGCAGTACTTC. The J gene is TRBJ2-7, the V gene TRBV12-5, with D possibly being TRBD1 or TRBD2 (5 bases each). The germline V gene has CDR1 LGHNT and CDR2 FRNRAP. Deletions cut 0 bases from V and 2 bases from J, with 11 bases between. The CDR3 extends over 15 amino acids.

The chain joins TRBV27 to TRBJ1-1; no clear D gene. Deletions cut 1 base from V and 0 bases from J, with 9 bases between. The length of the CDR3 is 15 residues. CDR1 is MNHEY and CDR2 is SMNVEV in the germline V gene (reference sequence). CDR3 protein: CASSLLLGMNTEAFF. The CDR3 DNA is TGTGCCAGCAGTTTATTACTGGGGATGAACACTGAAGCTTTCTTT.

The rearrangement uses TRBV5-1 and TRBJ2-7; 13 bases line up with TRBD2. CDR3 length equals 15 residues. Trimming took 4 bases from V and 5 from J; bases not matched to a gene: 6. CDR1 is SGHRS and CDR2 is YFSETQ in the germline V gene. CDR3 in DNA: TGCGCCAGCAGCCTTCGGACTAGCGGGAGAGACGAGCAGTACTTC. This gives the protein CASSLRTSGRDEQYF.

This sequence joins TRBV28 and TRBJ1-1; tentatively, D is TRBD1 (5 bases). Germline V gives CDR1 MDHEN, CDR2 SYDVKM. This CDR3 has 14 residues. The V gene lost 2 bases and the J gene lost 7 bases, with 14 bases spanning the gap. The CDR3 region has the DNA TGTGCCAGCAGTTTAGAAGTGAGACAGTTTGAAGCTTTCTTT. This encodes CASSLEVRQFEAFF.

The chain joins TRBV5-1 to TRBJ2-5, with D possibly TRBD2 on 5 matching bases. Trimming took off 3 bases at V and 5 bases at J, with 14 bases between the two ends. This CDR3 is 14 amino acids long. Germline CDR1 and CDR2: SGHRS and YFSETQ. The CDR3 sequence is CASSSTSLWETQYF. Written as DNA, the CDR3 is TGCGCCAGCAGCTCAACTAGTCTCTGGGAGACCCAGTACTTC.

The V gene is TRBV7-6, the J gene TRBJ2-3; D not resolved. Trimming pared 1 base from V and 3 bases from J, leaving 8 bases between. CDR1 SGHVS and CDR2 FNYEAQ come from the germline V gene. There are 14 residues in the CDR3. CDR3 protein: CASSLVLGTDTQYF. The DNA for the CDR3 is TGTGCCAGCAGCTTAGTTTTGGGGACAGATACGCAGTATTTT.